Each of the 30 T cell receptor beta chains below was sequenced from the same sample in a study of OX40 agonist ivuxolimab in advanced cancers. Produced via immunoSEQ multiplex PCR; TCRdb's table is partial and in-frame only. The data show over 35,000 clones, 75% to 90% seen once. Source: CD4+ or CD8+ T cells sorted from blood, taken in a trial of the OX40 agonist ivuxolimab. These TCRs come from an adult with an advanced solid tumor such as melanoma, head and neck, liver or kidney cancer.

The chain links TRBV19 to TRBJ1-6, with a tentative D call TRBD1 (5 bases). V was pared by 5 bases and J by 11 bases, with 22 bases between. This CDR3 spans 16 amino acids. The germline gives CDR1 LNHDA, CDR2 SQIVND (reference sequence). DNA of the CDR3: TGTGCCAGTAGTCAGAGACCCTCGGGGGTCTGGCCACCCCTCCACTTT. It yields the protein CASSQRPSGVWPPLHF. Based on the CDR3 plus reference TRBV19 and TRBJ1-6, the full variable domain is DGGITQSPKYLFRKEGQNVTLSCEQNLNHDAMYWYRQDPGQGLRLIYYSQIVNDFQKGDIAEGYSVSREKKESFPLTVTSAQKNPTAFYLCASSQRPSGVWPPLHFGNGTRLTVT.

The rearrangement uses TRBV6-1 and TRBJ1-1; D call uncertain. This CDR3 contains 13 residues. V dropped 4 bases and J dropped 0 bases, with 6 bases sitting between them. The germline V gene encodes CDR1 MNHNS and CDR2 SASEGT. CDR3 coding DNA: TGTGCCAGCAGTGCCTGGCTGAACACTGAAGCTTTCTTT. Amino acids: CASSAWLNTEAFF.

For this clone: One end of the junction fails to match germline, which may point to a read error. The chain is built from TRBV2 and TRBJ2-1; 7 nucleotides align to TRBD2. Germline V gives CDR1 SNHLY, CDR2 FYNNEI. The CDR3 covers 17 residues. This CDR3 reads CVSSPTPGLRTYNEQFF. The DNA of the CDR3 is TGTGTCAGCAGTCCCACCCCGGGACTACGTACCTACAATGAGCAGTTCTTC.

The CDR3 here is CASSLGVVETQYF. The CDR3 region has the DNA TGTGCCAGCAGTTTAGGGGTGGTGGAGACCCAGTACTTC. This chain links TRBV28 with TRBJ2-5, with D unresolved. This CDR3 is 13 amino acids long. V gave up 2 bases and J gave up 5 bases, with 9 bases separating them. Germline V gives CDR1 MDHEN, CDR2 SYDVKM.

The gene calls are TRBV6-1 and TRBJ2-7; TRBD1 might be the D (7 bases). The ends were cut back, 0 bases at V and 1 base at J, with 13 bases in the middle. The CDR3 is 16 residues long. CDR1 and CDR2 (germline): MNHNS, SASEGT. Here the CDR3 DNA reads TGTGCCAGCAGTGAAGCGAGGGGGGACAGATCCTACGAGCAGTACTTC. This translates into CASSEARGDRSYEQYF.

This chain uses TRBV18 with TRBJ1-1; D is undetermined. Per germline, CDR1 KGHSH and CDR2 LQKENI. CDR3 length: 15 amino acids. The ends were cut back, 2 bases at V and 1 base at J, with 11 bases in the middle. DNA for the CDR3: TGTGCCAGCTCACCAAGTTTGGACGGGAACACTGAAGCTTTCTTT. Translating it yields CASSPSLDGNTEAFF. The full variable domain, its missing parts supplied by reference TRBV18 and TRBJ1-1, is NAGVMQNPRHLVRRRGQEARLRCSPMKGHSHVYWYRQLPEEGLKFMVYLQKENIIDESGMPKERFSAEFPKEGPSILRIQQVVRGDSAAYFCASSPSLDGNTEAFFGQGTRLTVV.

The DNA for the CDR3 is TGTGCCAGCCCGACAGGGTCCTACAATGAGCAGTTCTTC. Residues: CASPTGSYNEQFF. The chain links TRBV28 to TRBJ2-1; 7 nucleotides match TRBD1. The CDR3 contains 13 residues. With 8 bases clipped from V and 1 base from J, the junction kept 2 bases outside the gene matches. From germline, CDR1 is MDHEN and CDR2 SYDVKM.

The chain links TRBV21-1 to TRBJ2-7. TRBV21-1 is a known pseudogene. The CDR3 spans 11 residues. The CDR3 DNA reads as TGTGCCAGCAGCAAAGGTCACGAGCAGTACTTC. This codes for CASSKGHEQYF.

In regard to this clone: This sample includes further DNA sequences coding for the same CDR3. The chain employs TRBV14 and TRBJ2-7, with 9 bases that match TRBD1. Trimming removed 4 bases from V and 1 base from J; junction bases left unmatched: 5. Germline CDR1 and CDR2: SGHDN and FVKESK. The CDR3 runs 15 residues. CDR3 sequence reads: CASSRGGQGSYEQYF. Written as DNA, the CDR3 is TGTGCCAGCAGCCGAGGGGGACAGGGTTCCTACGAGCAGTACTTC.

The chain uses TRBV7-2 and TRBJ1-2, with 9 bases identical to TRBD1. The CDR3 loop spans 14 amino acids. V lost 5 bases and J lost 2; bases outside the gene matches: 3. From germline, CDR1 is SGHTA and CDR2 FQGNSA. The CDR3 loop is CASSLGQGNYGYTF. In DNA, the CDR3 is TGTGCCAGCAGCCTCGGACAGGGGAACTATGGCTACACCTTC.

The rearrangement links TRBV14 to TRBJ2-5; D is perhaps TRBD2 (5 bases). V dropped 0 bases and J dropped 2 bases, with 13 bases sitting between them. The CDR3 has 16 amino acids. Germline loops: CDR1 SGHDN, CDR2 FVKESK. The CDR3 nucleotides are TGTGCCAGCAGCCAAGAGGTTCGCAGAGGGCAAGAGACCCAGTACTTC. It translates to CASSQEVRRGQETQYF.

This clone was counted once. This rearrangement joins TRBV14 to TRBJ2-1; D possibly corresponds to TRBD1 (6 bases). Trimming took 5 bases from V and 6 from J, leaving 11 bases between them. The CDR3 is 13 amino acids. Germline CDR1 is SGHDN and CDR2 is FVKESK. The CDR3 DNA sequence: TGTGCCAGCAGCAAGAAACAGGGCAATGAGCAGTTCTTC. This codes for CASSKKQGNEQFF.

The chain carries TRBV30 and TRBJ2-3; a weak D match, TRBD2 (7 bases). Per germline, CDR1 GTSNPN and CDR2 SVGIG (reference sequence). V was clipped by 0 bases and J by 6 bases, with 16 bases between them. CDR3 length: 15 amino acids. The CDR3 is CAWSVPGGVGDTQYF. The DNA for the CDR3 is TGTGCCTGGAGTGTGCCGGGGGGCGTTGGGGATACGCAGTATTTT.

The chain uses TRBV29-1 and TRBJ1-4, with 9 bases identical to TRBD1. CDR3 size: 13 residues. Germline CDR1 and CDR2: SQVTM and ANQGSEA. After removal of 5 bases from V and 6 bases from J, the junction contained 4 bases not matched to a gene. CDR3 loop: CSVYRQGDEKLFF. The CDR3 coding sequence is TGCAGCGTTTACAGACAGGGGGATGAAAAACTGTTTTTT.

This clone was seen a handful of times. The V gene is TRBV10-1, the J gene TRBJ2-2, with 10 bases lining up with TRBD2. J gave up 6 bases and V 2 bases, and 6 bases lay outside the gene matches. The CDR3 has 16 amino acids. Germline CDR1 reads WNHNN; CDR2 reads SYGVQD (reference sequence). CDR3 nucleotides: TGCGCCAGCAGTGAGGATAGCGGGGGGAAGGCCGGGGAGCTGTTTTTT. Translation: CASSEDSGGKAGELFF.

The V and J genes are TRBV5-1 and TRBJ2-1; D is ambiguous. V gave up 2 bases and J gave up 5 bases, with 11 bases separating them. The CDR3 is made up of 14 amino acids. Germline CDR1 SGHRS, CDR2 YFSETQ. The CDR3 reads CASSLGQLDNEQFF. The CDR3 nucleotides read TGCGCCAGCAGCTTAGGGCAGCTCGACAATGAGCAGTTCTTC.

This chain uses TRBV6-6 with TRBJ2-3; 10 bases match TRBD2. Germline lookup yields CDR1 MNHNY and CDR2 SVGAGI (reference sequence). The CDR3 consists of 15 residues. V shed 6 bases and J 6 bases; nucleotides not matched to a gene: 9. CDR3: CASSREREGRDTQYF. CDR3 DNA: TGTGCCAGCAGCCGCGAGCGGGAGGGCCGTGATACGCAGTATTTT.

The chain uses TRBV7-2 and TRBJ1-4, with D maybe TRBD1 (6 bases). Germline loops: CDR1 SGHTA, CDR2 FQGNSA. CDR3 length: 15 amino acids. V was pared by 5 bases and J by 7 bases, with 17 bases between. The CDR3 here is CASSLGGGAGEKLFF. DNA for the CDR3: TGTGCCAGCAGCCTCGGCGGGGGGGCAGGTGAAAAACTGTTTTTT.

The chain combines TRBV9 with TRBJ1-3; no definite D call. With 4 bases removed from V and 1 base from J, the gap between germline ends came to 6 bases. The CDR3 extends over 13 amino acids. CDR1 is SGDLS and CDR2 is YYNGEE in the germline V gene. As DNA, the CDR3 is TGTGCCAGCAGCCCGCCTTCTGGAAACACCATATATTTT. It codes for CASSPPSGNTIYF.

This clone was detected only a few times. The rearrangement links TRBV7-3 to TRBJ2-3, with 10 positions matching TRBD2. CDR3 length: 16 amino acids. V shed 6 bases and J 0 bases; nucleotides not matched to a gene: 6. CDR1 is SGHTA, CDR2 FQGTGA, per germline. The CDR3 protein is CASSRTSGVSTDTQYF. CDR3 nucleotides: TGTGCCAGCAGTAGAACTAGCGGGGTGAGCACAGATACGCAGTATTTT.

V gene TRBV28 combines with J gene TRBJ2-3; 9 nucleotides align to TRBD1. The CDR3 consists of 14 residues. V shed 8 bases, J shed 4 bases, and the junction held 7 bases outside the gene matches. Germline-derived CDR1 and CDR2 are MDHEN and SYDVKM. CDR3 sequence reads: CASRGDRDADTQYF. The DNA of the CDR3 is TGTGCCAGCCGCGGGGACAGGGACGCAGATACGCAGTATTTT.

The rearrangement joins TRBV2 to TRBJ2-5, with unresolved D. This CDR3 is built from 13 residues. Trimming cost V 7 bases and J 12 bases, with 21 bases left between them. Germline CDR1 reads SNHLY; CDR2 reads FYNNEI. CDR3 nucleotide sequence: TGTGCCAGCAAACAAGCGTCGATACGGCCAGAGTACTTC. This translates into CASKQASIRPEYF.

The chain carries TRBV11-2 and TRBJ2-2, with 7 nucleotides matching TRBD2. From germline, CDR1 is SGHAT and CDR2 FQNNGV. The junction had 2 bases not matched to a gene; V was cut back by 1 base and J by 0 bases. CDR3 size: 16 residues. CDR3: CASSLVAGPNTGELFF. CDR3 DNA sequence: TGTGCCAGCAGCTTAGTAGCGGGCCCGAACACCGGGGAGCTGTTTTTT.

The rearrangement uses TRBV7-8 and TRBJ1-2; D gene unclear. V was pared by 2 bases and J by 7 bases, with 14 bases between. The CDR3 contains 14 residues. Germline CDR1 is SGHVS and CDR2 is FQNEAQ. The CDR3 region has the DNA TGTGCCAGCAGCTTATCCCGGATCCCGAGTGGCTACACCTTC. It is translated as CASSLSRIPSGYTF.

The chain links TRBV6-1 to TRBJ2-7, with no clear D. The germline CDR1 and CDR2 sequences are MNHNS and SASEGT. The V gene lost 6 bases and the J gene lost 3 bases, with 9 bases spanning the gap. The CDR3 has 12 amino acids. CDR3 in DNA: TGTGCCAGCAGGCACACCTTCTACGAGCAGTACTTC. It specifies CASRHTFYEQYF.

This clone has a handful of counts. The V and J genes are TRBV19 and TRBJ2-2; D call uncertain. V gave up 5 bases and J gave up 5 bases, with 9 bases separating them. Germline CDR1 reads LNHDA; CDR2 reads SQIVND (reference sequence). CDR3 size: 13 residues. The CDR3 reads CASSFRQTGELFF. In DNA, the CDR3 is TGTGCCAGTAGTTTCAGGCAGACCGGGGAGCTGTTTTTT.

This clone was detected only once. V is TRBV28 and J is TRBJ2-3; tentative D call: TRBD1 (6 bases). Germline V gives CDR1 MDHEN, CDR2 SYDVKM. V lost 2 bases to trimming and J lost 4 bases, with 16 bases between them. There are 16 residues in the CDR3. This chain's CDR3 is CASSLGPAGAADTQYF. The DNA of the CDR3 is TGTGCCAGCAGTTTAGGGCCCGCAGGGGCAGCAGATACGCAGTATTTT.

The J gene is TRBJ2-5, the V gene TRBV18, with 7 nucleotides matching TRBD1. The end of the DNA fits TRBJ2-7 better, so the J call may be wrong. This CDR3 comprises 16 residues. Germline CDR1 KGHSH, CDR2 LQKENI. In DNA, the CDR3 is TGTGCCAGCTCACCACCGTCACAGGGGAGCTCCTACGAGCAGTACTTC. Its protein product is CASSPPSQGSSYEQYF.

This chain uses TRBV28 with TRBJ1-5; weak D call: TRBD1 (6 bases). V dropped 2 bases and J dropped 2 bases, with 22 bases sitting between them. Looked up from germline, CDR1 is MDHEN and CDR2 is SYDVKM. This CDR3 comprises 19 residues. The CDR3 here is CASSLLLSSGVSGNQPQHF. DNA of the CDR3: TGTGCCAGCAGTTTACTTCTTTCCTCAGGGGTATCTGGCAATCAGCCCCAGCATTTT.

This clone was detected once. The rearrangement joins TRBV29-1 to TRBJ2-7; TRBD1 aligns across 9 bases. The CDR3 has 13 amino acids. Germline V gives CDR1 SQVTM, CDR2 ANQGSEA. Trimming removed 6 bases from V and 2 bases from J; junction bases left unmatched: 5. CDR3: CSVPGTGPYEQYF. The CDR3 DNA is TGCAGCGTACCCGGGACAGGGCCCTACGAGCAGTACTTC.